This TCR beta chain was identified during a study of vaccination and CD4 T cells after COVID-19. Study background: Participants were administered two doses of either the BNT162b2 or the mRNA-1273 vaccine.

The germline CDR1 and CDR2 sequences are DFQATT and SNEGSKA (reference sequence). The CDR3 has 15 amino acids. V lost 5 bases and J 2 bases, leaving 16 bases between the germline ends. Oncomine TCR Beta short-read sequencing was applied to DNA from cultured CD4+ T cells. Extraction of genomic DNA was performed on cultured CD4+ T cells. TCRdb re-analysed the PCR reads in MiXCR, keeping a single row per CDR3 protein. The sample includes more than 13,000 distinct CDR3 sequences, around 40% of them seen just once. Treatment given: roughly ten-day PBMC culture with coronavirus spike peptide pools or control peptides (ViraFEST assay). ViraFEST sequenced TCRs after peptide-pool expansion of antigen-specific T cells. At days 3 and 7, half the medium was exchanged for fresh IL-2 medium. This clonotype was picked up one time. Its target is not known.

The chain joins TRBV20-1 to TRBJ2-1; perhaps TRBD2 as D (6 bases). Sequenced input: CD4+ T cells from blood, cultured in vitro. This sequence was found in a human donor who had recovered from COVID-19. CDR3 region: CSAPGLSPPYNEQFF. CDR3 bases: TGCAGTGCTCCCGGACTATCTCCGCCCTACAATGAGCAGTTCTTC.